This T cell receptor (beta chain) came from a study of shared clonotypes between healthy human individuals. Study at large: Each donor's CD8 memory used one plate, CD8 naive two, each CD4 subset three. Study-wide findings and caveats: Generation probability values for non-shared clonotypes were lower than those for clonotypes shared by all four donors. Sampling covered nothing but blood. Tissue TCR repertoires likely differ from those found in blood.

For this clone: As yet, its antigen is unknown.

Libraries were prepared by immunoSEQ multiplex PCR; TCRdb keeps only in-frame clonotypes and omits some of them. The sample has 1.5 million to 1.9 million clones, 95% to 99% seen once. Germline loops: CDR1 SGHRS, CDR2 YFSETQ. The CDR3 sequence is 17 residues long. V was pared by 3 bases and J by 1 base, with 18 bases between. V usage is TRBV5-1 and J usage is TRBJ2-3; D may match TRBD1 or TRBD2 (6 bases each). The origin of this receptor is a man in his thirties or forties in good health. The sequencing sample was made of naive CD4+ T cells sorted from blood. Subset indicated: CD45RA+ positively selected. This CDR3 is CASSYPAPGAGTDTQYF. The CDR3 DNA reads as TGCGCCAGCAGCTATCCTGCGCCGGGGGCCGGCACAGATACGCAGTATTTT.